Below are 7 T cell receptor beta chains sequenced from a single sample in a study of T-cell reconstitution after alpha-beta-depleted transplantation in children. The authors prepared the TCRbeta library with unique molecular identifiers. TCRdb re-called the PCR reads through MiXCR, storing one row per CDR3 protein. The sample has hundreds of thousands of distinct CDR3 sequences, approximately 16% seen once. The sequencing here drew on PBMCs from the stem cell graft donor, taken from the stem cell graft. The receptors were sampled from a human donor who donated a stem cell graft to a child with acute myeloid leukemia.

The J gene is TRBJ2-7, the V gene TRBV7-9; D is perhaps TRBD1 (6 bases). The CDR3 totals 13 residues. V dropped 3 bases and J dropped 7 bases, with 13 bases sitting between them. From germline, CDR1 is SEHNR and CDR2 FQNEAQ (reference sequence). The CDR3 loop reads CASSFPGAGEQYF. The CDR3 DNA is TGTGCCAGCAGCTTTCCAGGGGCCGGGGAGCAGTACTTC.

In its sample, this clonotype was seen once. A much larger clone differs from this one at a single base, so this may be a read error. The rearrangement joins TRBV29-1 to TRBJ1-2; 8 bases map to TRBD1. Germline CDR1 SQVTM, CDR2 ANQGSEA. The CDR3 sequence is 14 residues long. V shed 5 bases and J 8 bases; nucleotides not matched to a gene: 13. The CDR3 DNA is TGCAGCGTTTTACCCGGGACAGGTAATCAAGGCTACACCTTC. Translated, it gives CSVLPGTGNQGYTF.

This clonotype appeared a single time. The chain carries TRBV5-1 and TRBJ2-7, with a tentative D call TRBD2 (5 bases). The CDR3 spans 15 residues. Germline CDR1 and CDR2: SGHRS and YFSETQ. The V end lost 0 bases, the J end lost 5 bases, and 15 bases lay between the germline ends. CDR3 sequence reads: CASSLGGKGVDEQYV. The CDR3 DNA is TGCGCCAGCAGCTTGGGGGGAAAGGGAGTAGACGAGCAGTACGTC.

This clonotype was seen a handful of times. This chain links TRBV5-6 with TRBJ2-4; TRBD2 is a possible D gene (7 bases). The CDR3 runs 18 residues. CDR1 is SGHDT and CDR2 is YYEEEE in the germline V gene. Trimming shortened V by 1 base and J by 0 bases, and 17 bases separated the two germline ends. CDR3: CASSLSGGGTQAKNIQYF. As DNA, the CDR3 is TGTGCCAGCAGCTTGTCGGGGGGCGGGACACAAGCCAAAAACATTCAGTACTTC.

This clonotype has at least ten counts. V usage is TRBV29-1 and J usage is TRBJ2-3, with D maybe TRBD2 (5 bases). The CDR3 covers 14 residues. Between the trimmed V and J ends, which lost 8 bases and 2 bases, there was a span of 17 bases. The V gene's germline CDR1 is SQVTM and CDR2 ANQGSEA. Here the CDR3 DNA reads TGCAGCACCGATACTAGGTGGGACACAGATACGCAGTATTTT. This codes for CSTDTRWDTDTQYF.

This clonotype came up a few times. The chain employs TRBV6-2 or TRBV6-3 and TRBJ1-5, with 7 bases matching TRBD1. CDR3 length: 15 residues. Trimming at V came to 6 bases and at J to 9 bases, leaving 14 bases not matched to a gene. The germline CDR1 and CDR2 sequences are MNHEY and SVGEGT. The CDR3 DNA reads as TGTGCCAGCAGCCGGGGACAGATCCTGGGGGGGCCCCAGCATTTT. It translates to CASSRGQILGGPQHF.

V and J are TRBV24-1 and TRBJ1-6; D not certain. The germline gives CDR1 KGHDR, CDR2 SFDVKD. V was clipped by 2 bases and J by 7 bases, with 8 bases between them. This CDR3 is 14 amino acids long. This chain's CDR3 is CATSDSPKNSPLHF. In DNA, the CDR3 is TGTGCCACCAGTGATTCCCCGAAGAATTCACCCCTCCACTTT.